This entry concerns a single T cell receptor beta chain. This sample was included in a study of T cell responses to AZD1222 COVID-19 vaccine. Some clones are missing from TCRdb's copy, which holds only in-frame ones; the method was immunoSEQ multiplex PCR. Of around 94,000 clones in the sample, roughly 84% were seen once. V lost 3 bases and J lost 7, with 9 bases in between. There are 12 residues in the CDR3. In germline, CDR1 is MNHEY, CDR2 SMNVEV (reference sequence). Sequencing used peripheral blood, obtained on day 0 of AZD1222 vaccination. The clonotype was recovered from an adult in good health. The gene calls are TRBV27 and TRBJ1-1, with a tentative D call TRBD1 (6 bases). CDR3 DNA: TGTGCCAGCAGTTTCCCAGGGGATGAAGCTTTCTTT. This codes for CASSFPGDEAFF.